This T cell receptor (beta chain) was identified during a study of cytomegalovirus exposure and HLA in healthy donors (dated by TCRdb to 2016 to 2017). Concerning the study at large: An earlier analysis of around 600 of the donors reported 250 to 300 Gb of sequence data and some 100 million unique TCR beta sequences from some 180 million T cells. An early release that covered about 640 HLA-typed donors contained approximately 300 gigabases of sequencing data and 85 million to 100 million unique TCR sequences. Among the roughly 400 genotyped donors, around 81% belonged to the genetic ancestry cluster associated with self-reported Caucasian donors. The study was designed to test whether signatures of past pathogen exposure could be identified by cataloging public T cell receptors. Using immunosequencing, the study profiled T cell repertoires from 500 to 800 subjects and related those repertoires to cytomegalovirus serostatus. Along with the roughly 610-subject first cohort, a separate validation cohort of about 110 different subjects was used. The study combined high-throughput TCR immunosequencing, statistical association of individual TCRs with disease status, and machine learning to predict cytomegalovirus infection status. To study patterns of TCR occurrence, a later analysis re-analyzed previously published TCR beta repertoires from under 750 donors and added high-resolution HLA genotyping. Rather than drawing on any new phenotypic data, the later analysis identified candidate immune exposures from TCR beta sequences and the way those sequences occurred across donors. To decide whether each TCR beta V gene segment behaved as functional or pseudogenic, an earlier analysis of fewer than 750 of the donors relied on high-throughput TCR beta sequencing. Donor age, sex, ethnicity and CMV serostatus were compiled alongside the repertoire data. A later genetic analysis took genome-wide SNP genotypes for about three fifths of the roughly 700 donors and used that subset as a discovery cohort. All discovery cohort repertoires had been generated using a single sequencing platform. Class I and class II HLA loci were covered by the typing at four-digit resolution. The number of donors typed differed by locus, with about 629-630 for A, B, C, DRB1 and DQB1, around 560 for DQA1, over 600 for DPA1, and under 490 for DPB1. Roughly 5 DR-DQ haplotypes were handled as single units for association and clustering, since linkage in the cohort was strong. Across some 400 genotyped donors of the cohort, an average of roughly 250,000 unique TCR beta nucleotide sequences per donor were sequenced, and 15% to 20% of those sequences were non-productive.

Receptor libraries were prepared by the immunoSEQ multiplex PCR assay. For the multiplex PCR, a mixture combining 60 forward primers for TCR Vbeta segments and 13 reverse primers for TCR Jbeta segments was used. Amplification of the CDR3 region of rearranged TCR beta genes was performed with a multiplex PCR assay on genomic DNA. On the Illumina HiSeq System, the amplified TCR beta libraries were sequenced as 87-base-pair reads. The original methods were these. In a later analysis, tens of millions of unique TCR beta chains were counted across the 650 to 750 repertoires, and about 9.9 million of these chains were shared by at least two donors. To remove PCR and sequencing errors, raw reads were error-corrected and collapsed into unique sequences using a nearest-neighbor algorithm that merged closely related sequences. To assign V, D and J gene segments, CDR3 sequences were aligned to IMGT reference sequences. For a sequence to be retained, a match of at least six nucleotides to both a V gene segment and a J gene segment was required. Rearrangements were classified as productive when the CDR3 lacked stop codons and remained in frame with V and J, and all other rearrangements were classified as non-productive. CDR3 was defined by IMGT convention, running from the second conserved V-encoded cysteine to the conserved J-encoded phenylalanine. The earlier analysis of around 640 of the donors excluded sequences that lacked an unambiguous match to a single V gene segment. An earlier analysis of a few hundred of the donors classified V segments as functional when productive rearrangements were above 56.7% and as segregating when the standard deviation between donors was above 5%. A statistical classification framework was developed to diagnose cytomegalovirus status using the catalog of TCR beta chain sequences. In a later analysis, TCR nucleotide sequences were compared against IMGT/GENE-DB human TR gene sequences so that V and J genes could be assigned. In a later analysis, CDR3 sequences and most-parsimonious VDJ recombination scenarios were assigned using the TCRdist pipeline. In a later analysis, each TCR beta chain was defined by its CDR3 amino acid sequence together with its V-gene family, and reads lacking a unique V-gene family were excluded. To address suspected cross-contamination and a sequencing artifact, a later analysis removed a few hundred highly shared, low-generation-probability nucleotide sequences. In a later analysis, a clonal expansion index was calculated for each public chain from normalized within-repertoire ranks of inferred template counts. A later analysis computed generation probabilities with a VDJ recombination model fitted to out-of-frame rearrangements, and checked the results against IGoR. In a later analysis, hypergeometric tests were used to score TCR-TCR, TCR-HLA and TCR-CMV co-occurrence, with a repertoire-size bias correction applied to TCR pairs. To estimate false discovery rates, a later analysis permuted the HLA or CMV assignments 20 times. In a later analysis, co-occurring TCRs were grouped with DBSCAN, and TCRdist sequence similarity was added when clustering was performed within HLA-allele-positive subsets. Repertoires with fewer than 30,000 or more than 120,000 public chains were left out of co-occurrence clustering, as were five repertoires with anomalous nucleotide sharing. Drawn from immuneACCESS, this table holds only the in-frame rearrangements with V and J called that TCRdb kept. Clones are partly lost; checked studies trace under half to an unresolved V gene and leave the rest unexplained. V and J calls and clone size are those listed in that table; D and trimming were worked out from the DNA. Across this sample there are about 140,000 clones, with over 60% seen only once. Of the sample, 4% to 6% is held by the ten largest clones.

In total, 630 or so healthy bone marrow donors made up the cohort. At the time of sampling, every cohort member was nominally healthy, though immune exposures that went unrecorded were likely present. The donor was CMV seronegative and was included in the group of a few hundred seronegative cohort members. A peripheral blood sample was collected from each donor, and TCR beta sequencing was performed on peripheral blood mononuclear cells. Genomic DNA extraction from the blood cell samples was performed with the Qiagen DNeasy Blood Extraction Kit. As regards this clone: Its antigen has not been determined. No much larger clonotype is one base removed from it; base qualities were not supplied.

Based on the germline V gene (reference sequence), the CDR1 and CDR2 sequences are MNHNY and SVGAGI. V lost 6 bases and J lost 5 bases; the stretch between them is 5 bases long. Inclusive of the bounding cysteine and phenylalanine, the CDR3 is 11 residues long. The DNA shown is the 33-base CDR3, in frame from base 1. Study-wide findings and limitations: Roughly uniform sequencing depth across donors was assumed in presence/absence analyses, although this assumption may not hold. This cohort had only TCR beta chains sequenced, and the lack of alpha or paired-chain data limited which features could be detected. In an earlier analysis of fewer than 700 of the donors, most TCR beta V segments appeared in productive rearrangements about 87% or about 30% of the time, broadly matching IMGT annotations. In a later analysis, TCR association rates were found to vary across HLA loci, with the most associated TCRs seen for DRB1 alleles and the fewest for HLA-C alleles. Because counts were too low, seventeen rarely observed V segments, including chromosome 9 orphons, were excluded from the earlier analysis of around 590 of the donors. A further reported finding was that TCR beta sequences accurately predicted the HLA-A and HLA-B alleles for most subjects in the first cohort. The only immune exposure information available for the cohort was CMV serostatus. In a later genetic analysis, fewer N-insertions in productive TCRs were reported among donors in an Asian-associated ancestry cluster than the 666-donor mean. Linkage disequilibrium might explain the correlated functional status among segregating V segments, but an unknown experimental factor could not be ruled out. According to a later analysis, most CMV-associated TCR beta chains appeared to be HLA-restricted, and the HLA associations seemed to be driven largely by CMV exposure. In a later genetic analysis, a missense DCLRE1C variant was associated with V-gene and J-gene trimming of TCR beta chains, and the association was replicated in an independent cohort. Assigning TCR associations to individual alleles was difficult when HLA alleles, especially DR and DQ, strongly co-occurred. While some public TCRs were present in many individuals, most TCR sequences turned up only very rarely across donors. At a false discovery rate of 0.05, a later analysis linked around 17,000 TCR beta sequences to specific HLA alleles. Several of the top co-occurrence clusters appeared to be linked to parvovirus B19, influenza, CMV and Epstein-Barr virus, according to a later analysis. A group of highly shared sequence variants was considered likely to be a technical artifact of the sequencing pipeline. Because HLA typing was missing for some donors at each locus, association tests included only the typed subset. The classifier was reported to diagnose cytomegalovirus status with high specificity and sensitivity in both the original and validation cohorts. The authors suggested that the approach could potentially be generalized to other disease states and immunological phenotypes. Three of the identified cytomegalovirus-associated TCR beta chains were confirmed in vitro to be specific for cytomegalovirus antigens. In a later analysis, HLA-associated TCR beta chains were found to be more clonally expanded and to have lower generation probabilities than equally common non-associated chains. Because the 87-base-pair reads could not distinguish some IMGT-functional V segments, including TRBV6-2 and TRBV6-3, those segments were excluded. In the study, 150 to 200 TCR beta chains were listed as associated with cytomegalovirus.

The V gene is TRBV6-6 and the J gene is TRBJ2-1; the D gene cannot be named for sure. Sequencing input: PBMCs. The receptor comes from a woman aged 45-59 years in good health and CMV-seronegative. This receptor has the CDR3 CASRRNNEQFF. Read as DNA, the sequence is TGTGCCAGCAGGAGAAACAATGAGCAGTTCTTC.